The 19 T cell receptor beta chains listed next were all sequenced from one sample in a study of low-dose radiotherapy and immunotherapy resistance in tumors. Described time point: before trial treatment. First-strand cDNA used TRAV- and TRBV-specific primers, covering alpha and beta chains. TCR amplification used 20 to 25 PCR cycles, a constant-region primer and a V-primer adapter. One entry per CDR3 protein results from TCRdb running MiXCR on the reads. Of 45,000 to 75,000 distinct CDR3 sequences listed, 25% are singletons. The sample was PBMCs, taken before treatment. The receptor source for this set is a male donor with prostate cancer.

The table lists this clonotype with many counts. The CDR3 nucleotides read TGCAGCGTTGAAGGGACCGGGACAAGGGCCAACGTCCTGACTTTC. It specifies CSVEGTGTRANVLTF. The V gene is TRBV29-1, the J gene TRBJ2-6, with a possible D match to TRBD1 (6 bases). The CDR3 runs 15 residues. CDR1 and CDR2 from the germline V gene are SQVTM and ANQGSEA. Trimming stripped 1 base from V and 5 bases from J, with 12 bases between.

This clonotype was counted a few times. V is TRBV20-1 and J is TRBJ2-1; 13 bases fit TRBD2. Germline CDR1 reads DFQATT; CDR2 reads SNEGSKA (reference sequence). This CDR3 region has 18 residues. V shed 2 bases, J shed 5 bases, and the junction held 12 bases outside the gene matches. The CDR3 region is CSARTSGLAGNQNNEQFF. The CDR3 nucleotides are TGCAGTGCTAGAACCTCGGGACTAGCGGGGAACCAAAACAATGAGCAGTTCTTC.

There are many counts of this clonotype. The chain couples TRBV20-1 to TRBJ2-3; 9 nucleotides align to TRBD2. The CDR3 covers 14 residues. Per germline, CDR1 DFQATT and CDR2 SNEGSKA (reference sequence). Trimming cost V 6 bases and J 6 bases; bases outside gene matches: 10. This CDR3 is CSASFAGGRDTQYF. For the CDR3, the DNA is TGCAGTGCCAGCTTCGCGGGAGGGCGGGATACGCAGTATTTT.

Note on this clonotype: With a far larger clone one base away, a read error is the likely cause. The chain uses TRBV15 and TRBJ2-1, with TRBD2 matching 7 bases. The CDR3 has 14 residues. Germline lookup yields CDR1 LNHNV and CDR2 YYDKDF (reference sequence). With V trimmed by 1 base and J by 10 bases, 7 bases remained unmatched. The CDR3 DNA is TGTGCCACCAGCAGAGGCGGGAGAGAGTACGAGCAGTTCTTC. It translates to CATSRGGREYEQFF.

This clonotype appeared once. This could be a read error, since a much larger clone is one nucleotide away. This chain connects TRBV7-2 to TRBJ1-6, with 7 bases matching TRBD1. Germline assignment: CDR1 SGHTA and CDR2 FQGNSA. Trimming cost V 7 bases and J 7 bases; bases outside gene matches: 7. The length of the CDR3 is 14 residues. The CDR3 spells CASNLGQMNSPLHF. For the CDR3, the DNA is TGTGCCAGCAACCTGGGACAGATGAATTCACCCCTCCACTTT.

The rearrangement uses TRBV28 and TRBJ2-7; 7 positions match TRBD1. The CDR3 runs 13 residues. The V and J ends lost 5 bases and 5 bases, in that order; junction bases with no gene match: 6. Germline V gene lookup returns CDR1 MDHEN and CDR2 SYDVKM. The CDR3, as DNA: TGTGCCAGCAGTCACGACAGGGCCCACGAGCAGTACTTC. It translates to CASSHDRAHEQYF. Full variable domain (rest looked up from reference TRBV28 and TRBJ2-7): DVKVTQSSRYLVKRTGEKVFLECVQDMDHENMFWYRQDPGLGLRLIYFSYDVKMKEKGDIPEGYSVSREKKERFSLILESASTNQTSMYLCASSHDRAHEQYFGPGTRLTVT.

This clonotype was counted at least ten times. The chain carries TRBV7-9 and TRBJ2-7; D is unclear. Germline-derived CDR1 and CDR2 are SEHNR and FQNEAQ (reference sequence). V lost 4 bases and J lost 3, with 7 bases in between. The CDR3 extends over 12 amino acids. The CDR3 DNA sequence: TGTGCCAGCAGCTCCACCGTCTACGAGCAGTACTTC. As protein: CASSSTVYEQYF.

This clonotype was detected many times. The chain recombines TRBV29-1 with TRBJ1-2; D gene ambiguous. Trimming took 4 bases from V and 6 from J, leaving 12 bases between them. The CDR3 is 12 amino acids. Germline V gene sequence: CDR1 SQVTM, CDR2 ANQGSEA. This chain's CDR3 is CSVVNGRDGYTF. CDR3 nucleotide sequence: TGCAGCGTTGTTAACGGGAGGGATGGCTACACCTTC.

The V gene is TRBV20-1, the J gene TRBJ2-5; 8 nucleotides match TRBD1. CDR3 length equals 12 residues. The germline gives CDR1 DFQATT, CDR2 SNEGSKA (reference sequence). The CDR3 DNA is TGCAGGGCAACAGGGGGTGAAGAGACCCAGTACTTC. Amino acid sequence: CRATGGEETQYF.

In its sample, this clonotype was seen many times. The chain joins TRBV28 to TRBJ1-4; weak D call: TRBD1 (5 bases). V lost 6 bases and J lost 7, with 12 bases in between. The CDR3 extends over 13 amino acids. Germline V gene lookup returns CDR1 MDHEN and CDR2 SYDVKM. This CDR3 reads CASRGDSGEKLFF. The CDR3 DNA reads as TGTGCCAGCAGAGGCGACAGTGGTGAAAAACTGTTTTTT.

There are many counts of this clonotype. V and J are TRBV15 and TRBJ1-1, with D perhaps TRBD1 (5 bases). CDR3 length: 15 residues. Deletions cut 1 base from V and 1 base from J, with 10 bases between. Germline lookup yields CDR1 LNHNV and CDR2 YYDKDF (reference sequence). CDR3 in DNA: TGTGCCACCAGCAGAGGCCTAGGACAGAACACTGAAGCTTTCTTT. Amino acids: CATSRGLGQNTEAFF.

This clonotype appeared many times. The chain is built from TRBV3-1 and TRBJ2-3, with 8 bases fitting TRBD2. The CDR3 length is 15 residues. The V segment lost 1 base and the J segment 2 bases; nucleotides outside the gene matches: 2. Germline values: CDR1 LGHDT, CDR2 YNNKEL (reference sequence). Here the CDR3 reads CASSQASGYTDTQYF. The CDR3 nucleotides read TGTGCCAGCAGCCAAGCTAGCGGGTACACAGATACGCAGTATTTT.

This clonotype was recorded many times. The chain combines TRBV23-1 with TRBJ2-5, with D perhaps being TRBD1 or TRBD2 (6 bases each). TRBV23-1 is given ORF status, its function remaining uncertain. Between the trimmed V and J ends, which lost 3 bases and 5 bases, there was a span of 22 bases. The CDR3 runs 17 residues. The CDR3 DNA reads as TGCGCCAGCAGTCATGGGTTAGCTCGGGGGCCTGAGGAGACCCAGTACTTC. Protein product: CASSHGLARGPEETQYF.

As regards this clonotype: A read error may explain this, as a much larger clone is one base away. This rearrangement joins TRBV30 to TRBJ2-7; D uncertain. With 2 bases removed from V and 3 bases from J, the gap between germline ends came to 8 bases. The CDR3 runs 12 residues. Germline V lookup: CDR1 GTSNPN, CDR2 SVGIG (reference sequence). The CDR3: CAWSFSFYEQYF. The CDR3 bases are TGTGCCTGGAGTTTCTCCTTCTACGAGCAGTACTTC.

This clonotype was counted a few times. V gene TRBV15 combines with J gene TRBJ2-1; D call uncertain. The CDR3 totals 15 residues. CDR1 is LNHNV, CDR2 YYDKDF, per germline (reference sequence). V lost 0 bases, J lost 11 bases, and 17 bases lay in between. The CDR3 coding sequence is TGTGCCACCAGCAGAGAGTGGCGAGGCAATGAGCAGCAGTTCTTC. Encoded protein: CATSREWRGNEQQFF.

The rearrangement uses TRBV10-3 and TRBJ2-5; TRBD2 aligns across 10 bases. After removal of 2 bases from V and 7 bases from J, the junction contained 7 bases not matched to a gene. Per the germline V gene, CDR1 is ENHRY and CDR2 is SYGVKD. The CDR3 consists of 15 residues. Here the CDR3 reads CAISERLAGVVTQYF. CDR3 DNA sequence: TGTGCCATCAGTGAGCGCCTAGCGGGAGTGGTGACCCAGTACTTC.

The rearrangement links TRBV28 to TRBJ1-5, with a possible D match to TRBD1 (5 bases). This CDR3 is 15 amino acids long. Trimming stripped 6 bases from V and 6 bases from J, with 18 bases between. Germline V CDR1 and CDR2: MDHEN, SYDVKM. The CDR3 here is CASSAAGFGSQPQHF. The CDR3 DNA follows: TGTGCCAGCAGCGCCGCAGGGTTCGGGAGTCAGCCCCAGCATTTT.

The chain links TRBV3-1 to TRBJ2-2, with D unclear. There are 16 residues in the CDR3. Trimming pared 1 base from V and 3 bases from J, leaving 12 bases between. CDR1 is LGHDT and CDR2 is YNNKEL in the germline V gene (reference sequence). The CDR3 is CASSQGIDIYTGELFF. The CDR3 DNA sequence: TGTGCCAGCAGCCAAGGAATCGACATATACACCGGGGAGCTGTTTTTT.

This clonotype was observed many times. The chain carries TRBV5-1 and TRBJ1-1, with D maybe TRBD1 (5 bases). The CDR3 totals 16 residues. The V gene's germline CDR1 is SGHRS and CDR2 YFSETQ. Trimming pared 0 bases from V and 0 bases from J, leaving 12 bases between. The CDR3 DNA reads as TGCGCCAGCAGCTTGGCCCTAAGGGGATTGAACACTGAAGCTTTCTTT. Translated: CASSLALRGLNTEAFF.